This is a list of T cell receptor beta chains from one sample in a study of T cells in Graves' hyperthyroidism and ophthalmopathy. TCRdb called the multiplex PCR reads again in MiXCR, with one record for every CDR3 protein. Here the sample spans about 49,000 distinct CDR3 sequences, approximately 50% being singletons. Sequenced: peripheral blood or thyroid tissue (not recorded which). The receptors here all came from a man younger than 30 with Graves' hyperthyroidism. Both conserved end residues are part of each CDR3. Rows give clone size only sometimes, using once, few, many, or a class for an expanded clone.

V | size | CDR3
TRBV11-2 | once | CASMPRTANSGNTIHF
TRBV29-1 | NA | CSVKPGDGELFF
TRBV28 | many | CASSFGRGAGNTEAFF
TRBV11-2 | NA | CASSLVWRTEAFF
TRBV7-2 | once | CASSLDGSGTQYF
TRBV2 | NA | CASSADLNTEAFF
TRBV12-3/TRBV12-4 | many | CASSLGRGAEAFF
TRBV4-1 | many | CASSQGLLETQYF
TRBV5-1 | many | CASNPAGGSNTGELFF
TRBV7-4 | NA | CASSLARQGEQYF
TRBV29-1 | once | CSAQDREGSPLHF